This passage covers 17 T cell receptor beta chains from one sample sequenced in a study of OX40 agonist ivuxolimab in advanced cancers. The protocol was immunoSEQ multiplex PCR, while the TCRdb copy is restricted to in-frame clones and leaves out a portion. The sample comprises roughly 20,000 clones, about three quarters of which are singletons, and around 26% rests with the top ten. This specimen consisted of CD4+ or CD8+ T cells sorted from blood, obtained in a trial of the OX40 agonist ivuxolimab. These receptors all stem from an adult with an advanced solid tumor such as melanoma, head and neck, liver or kidney cancer.

The chain joins TRBV5-6 to TRBJ1-5; tentatively, D is TRBD1 (6 bases). Trimming cost V 2 bases and J 5 bases, with 14 bases left between them. Looked up from germline, CDR1 is SGHDT and CDR2 is YYEEEE. The CDR3 is 15 amino acids. CDR3 nucleotide sequence: TGTGCCAGCAGCTTATCGGGGGCGGGCGATCAGCCCCAGCATTTT. As protein: CASSLSGAGDQPQHF.

This clone showed up just once. The gene calls are TRBV4-1 and TRBJ2-6, with D perhaps given as TRBD1 or TRBD2 (7 bases each). V lost 3 bases to trimming and J lost 0 bases, with 15 bases between them. In germline, CDR1 is MGHRA, CDR2 YSYEKL. This CDR3 has 18 residues. CDR3 residues: CASSHQGEGVSGANVLTF. CDR3 DNA sequence: TGCGCCAGCAGCCATCAGGGGGAGGGAGTCTCTGGGGCCAACGTCCTGACTTTC.

The J gene is TRBJ2-1, the V gene TRBV4-1, with 10 bases that match TRBD2. V was clipped by 6 bases and J by 1 base; unmatched bases: 3. CDR1 MGHRA and CDR2 YSYEKL come from the germline V gene. The CDR3 loop spans 15 amino acids. The CDR3 loop reads CASSPSGSSYNEQFF. The CDR3 region has the DNA TGCGCCAGCAGTCCTAGCGGGAGTTCCTACAATGAGCAGTTCTTC.

J is TRBJ2-2 and V is TRBV4-3, with 7 nucleotides matching TRBD1. V was pared by 0 bases and J by 6 bases, with 4 bases of the junction left unmatched. There are 15 residues in the CDR3. Germline V gene sequence: CDR1 LGHNA, CDR2 YSLEER. In DNA, the CDR3 is TGCGCCAGCAGCCAAGATTGGACAGGCGCCGGGGAGCTGTTTTTT. Encoded protein: CASSQDWTGAGELFF.

The sample holds one count of this clone. V and J are TRBV9 and TRBJ1-6; D is undetermined. Germline V lookup: CDR1 SGDLS, CDR2 YYNGEE. V lost 0 bases and J lost 7, with 5 bases in between. The CDR3 covers 13 residues. CDR3 DNA: TGTGCCAGCAGCGTAGGGGAGAATTCACCCCTCCACTTT. Residues: CASSVGENSPLHF.

V is TRBV28 and J is TRBJ2-1, with 12 positions matching TRBD2. Germline assignment: CDR1 MDHEN and CDR2 SYDVKM. CDR3 length: 16 amino acids. Unmatched junction bases numbered 7, after V lost 2 bases and J lost 8 bases. The CDR3 loop reads CASSLVTSGRYDEQFF. The CDR3 nucleotides read TGTGCCAGCAGTTTAGTTACTAGCGGGAGGTACGATGAGCAGTTCTTC. Complete variable domain (other parts from reference TRBV28 and TRBJ2-1): DVKVTQSSRYLVKRTGEKVFLECVQDMDHENMFWYRQDPGLGLRLIYFSYDVKMKEKGDIPEGYSVSREKKERFSLILESASTNQTSMYLCASSLVTSGRYDEQFFGPGTRLTVL.

This clone was observed a few times. The CDR3 region has the DNA TGTGCCAGCAGTGAACTAGCGGGACGGGGGCAAGAGACCCAGTACTTC. It encodes CASSELAGRGQETQYF. This chain connects TRBV6-1 to TRBJ2-5, with TRBD2 matching 9 bases. CDR3 length: 16 residues. Unmatched junction bases numbered 6, after V lost 2 bases and J lost 2 bases. CDR1 MNHNS and CDR2 SASEGT come from the germline V gene.

V is TRBV19 and J is TRBJ1-6; 9 positions match TRBD1. CDR1 and CDR2 (germline): LNHDA, SQIVND (reference sequence). This CDR3 has 15 amino acids. With 6 bases clipped from V and 6 bases from J, the junction kept 6 bases outside the gene matches. This CDR3 reads CASSTGTGSNSPLHF. For the CDR3, the DNA is TGTGCCAGTAGCACCGGGACAGGGTCTAATTCACCCCTCCACTTT.

This clone has just a few counts. The chain is built from TRBV5-1 and TRBJ2-5; tentative D call: TRBD1 (5 bases). The CDR3 is made up of 16 amino acids. CDR1 is SGHRS and CDR2 is YFSETQ in the germline V gene. V lost 2 bases and J lost 0, with 14 bases in between. CDR3 amino acids: CASSLAPSDNQETQYF. In nucleotides, the CDR3 is TGCGCCAGCAGCTTAGCTCCTTCGGACAACCAAGAGACCCAGTACTTC. Filled out from reference TRBV5-1 and TRBJ2-5, the complete variable domain reads KAGVTQTPRYLIKTRGQQVTLSCSPISGHRSVSWYQQTPGQGLQFLFEYFSETQRNKGNFPGRFSGRQFSNSRSEMNVSTLELGDSALYLCASSLAPSDNQETQYFGPGTRLLVL.

This chain uses TRBV7-9 with TRBJ2-3; D gene ambiguous. Germline values: CDR1 SEHNR, CDR2 FQNEAQ (reference sequence). The CDR3 extends over 15 amino acids. V gave up 6 bases and J gave up 5 bases, with 18 bases separating them. This CDR3 reads CASSLSLQDQDTQYF. The CDR3 nucleotides are TGTGCCAGCAGTTTAAGTCTCCAGGACCAAGATACGCAGTATTTT.

The chain couples TRBV6-1 to TRBJ1-5; D remains unclear. The CDR3 loop spans 16 amino acids. CDR1 MNHNS and CDR2 SASEGT come from the germline V gene. Trimming removed 4 bases from V and 0 bases from J, with 13 bases in between. As DNA, the CDR3 is TGTGCCAGCAGTGTTATACGGTCTTATAGCAATCAGCCCCAGCATTTT. Its protein product is CASSVIRSYSNQPQHF.

V and J are TRBV28 and TRBJ2-7, with D perhaps matching TRBD1 (6 bases). The V gene's germline CDR1 is MDHEN and CDR2 SYDVKM. V dropped 7 bases and J dropped 4 bases, with 26 bases sitting between them. The CDR3 is 17 amino acids. CDR3 sequence (DNA): TGTGCCAGCACAGACCTTATCGCAGGAGGCAGGGGTTACGAGCAGTACTTC. Translating gives CASTDLIAGGRGYEQYF.

The chain joins TRBV28 to TRBJ2-7, with TRBD2 identical over 8 bases. The CDR3 sequence is 14 residues long. Germline lookup yields CDR1 MDHEN and CDR2 SYDVKM. V dropped 2 bases and J dropped 2; count of bases not matched to a gene: 2. CDR3 amino acids: CASSLPGGTYEQYF. The CDR3 coding sequence is TGTGCCAGCAGTTTACCGGGAGGGACCTACGAGCAGTACTTC.

V usage is TRBV30 and J usage is TRBJ2-5; 10 bases align to TRBD1. Germline V CDR1 and CDR2: GTSNPN, SVGIG (reference sequence). V shed 3 bases and J 5 bases; nucleotides not matched to a gene: 6. CDR3 length: 14 amino acids. CDR3 region: CAWSKTGGLETQYF. The CDR3 DNA is TGTGCCTGGAGCAAGACAGGGGGCTTGGAGACCCAGTACTTC.

The V and J genes are TRBV5-1 and TRBJ2-7; D is ambiguous. Germline assignment: CDR1 SGHRS and CDR2 YFSETQ. V shed 0 bases and J shed 2 bases, with 3 bases lying between them. CDR3 length equals 12 residues. CDR3 sequence reads: CASSLVAYEQYF. CDR3 in DNA: TGCGCCAGCAGCTTGGTTGCCTACGAGCAGTACTTC.

V and J are TRBV7-8 and TRBJ2-7, with 9 bases matching TRBD2. CDR1 and CDR2 from the germline V gene are SGHVS and FQNEAQ. Trimming removed 2 bases from V and 3 bases from J; junction bases left unmatched: 5. The CDR3 has 15 residues. DNA for the CDR3: TGTGCCAGCAGCTTACGCGGGAGGGCCCTCTACGAGCAGTACTTC. Protein product: CASSLRGRALYEQYF.

The chain couples TRBV30 to TRBJ2-7; a weak D match, TRBD1 (6 bases). Germline-derived CDR1 and CDR2 are GTSNPN and SVGIG (reference sequence). With 0 bases removed from V and 3 bases from J, the gap between germline ends came to 21 bases. This CDR3 is 17 amino acids long. CDR3 sequence: CAWSVLSPRATGYEQYF. The DNA for the CDR3 is TGTGCCTGGAGTGTACTTTCTCCCAGAGCGACAGGCTACGAGCAGTACTTC.